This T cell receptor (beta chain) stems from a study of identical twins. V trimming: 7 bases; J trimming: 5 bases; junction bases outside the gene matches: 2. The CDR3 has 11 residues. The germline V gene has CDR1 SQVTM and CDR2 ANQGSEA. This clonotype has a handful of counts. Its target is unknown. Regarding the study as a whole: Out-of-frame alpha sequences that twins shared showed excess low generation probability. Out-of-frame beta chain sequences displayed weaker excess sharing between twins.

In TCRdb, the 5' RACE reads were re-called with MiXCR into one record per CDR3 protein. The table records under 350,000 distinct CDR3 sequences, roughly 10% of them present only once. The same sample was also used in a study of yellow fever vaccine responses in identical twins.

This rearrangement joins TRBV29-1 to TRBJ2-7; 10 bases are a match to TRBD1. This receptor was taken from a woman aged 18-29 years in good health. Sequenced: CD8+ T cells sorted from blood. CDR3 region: CSGGTGDEQYF. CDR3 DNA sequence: TGCAGCGGCGGGACAGGGGACGAGCAGTACTTC.